This TCR beta chain was observed in a study of cytomegalovirus exposure and HLA in healthy donors. The CDR3 sequence is 14 residues long. CDR1 is GTSNPN, CDR2 SVGIG, per germline (reference sequence). V was pared by 3 bases and J by 8 bases, with 19 bases between. Study-level results: Reported results showed that the classifier diagnosed cytomegalovirus status with high specificity and sensitivity.

The assay was immunoSEQ multiplex PCR, and TCRdb's table has in-frame clones only and misses some. The data hold roughly 60,000 clones, with about 96% observed a single time. Regarding this clone: Its specificity is not known.

Sequencing was carried out using PBMCs. This sequence originates from a man between 18 and 35 years old in good health and CMV-seronegative. The chain joins TRBV30 to TRBJ1-2, with a possible D match to TRBD1 (6 bases). CDR3 DNA sequence: TGTGCCTGGAGGCGACAGGAGCGGTCGGGAGGCTACACCTTC. As protein: CAWRRQERSGGYTF.